This T cell receptor beta chain was found in a study of sequential checkpoint blockade in melanoma (dated by TCRdb to between 2018 and 2021). About the investigation overall: Using 1:1 randomization, the trial assigned patients either to first-line nivolumab followed by ipilimumab (arm A) or to ipilimumab followed by nivolumab (arm B). Maintenance nivolumab was given following each of the two trial sequences. Paper-wide results and their limitations: Validation of the response-prediction model combining TCR metrics and mutation burden is needed in larger, independent patient cohorts.

The treatment or condition label for this specimen denotes: randomized to nivolumab then ipilimumab (arm A) or the reverse (arm B). None of the trial patients had been given prior DNA-damaging chemotherapy. A FACS Aria II flow cytometer was used to sort live CD3+CD8+ cells that were negative for CD19 and CD56 from thawed PBMCs. Samples came from patients with melanoma in CheckMate 064, a randomized, open-label phase II trial of sequential checkpoint blockade. Peripheral blood mononuclear cells were collected by leukapheresis, purified using Ficoll-Paque, and frozen in human serum containing roughly 10% DMSO. Immediately after sorting, the purity of the sorted blood CD3+CD8+ cells was confirmed to be >95%, and DNA was then extracted. As concerns this clone: The specificity of this receptor is unknown. No much larger clone is present one base from it, and per-base qualities are unavailable.

The immunoSEQ Assay was used to immunosequence TCRbeta CDR3 regions from genomic DNA. Prior to high-throughput sequencing, genomic DNA was amplified by bias-controlled multiplex PCR. The study's own analysis went as follows. To quantify the absolute abundance of each unique TCRbeta CDR3 region, the sequences were collapsed and filtered. Clonality was defined as 1 minus Pielou's evenness and was calculated using productive rearrangements only. A previously published method was used to identify clones whose frequencies were significantly greater in on-treatment samples than in baseline samples. TCRdb provides this immuneACCESS table in a form limited to in-frame rearrangements. Some clones are lacking; in checked studies, under half of them reflect an unresolved V gene, and why the rest are absent is not known. The V and J calls and clone size are taken from that table; D and trimming were inferred from the DNA. The sample table holds about 21,000 clones, of which approximately 78% were seen once. 10% of the sample goes to the ten largest clones.

CDR1 and CDR2 are read off the germline V gene as SGDLS and YYNGEE. Unmatched junction bases come to 7, with V trimmed by 0 bases and J by 0 bases. From cysteine to phenylalanine, the CDR3 is 17 amino acids long. Just CDR3 DNA is preserved here, 51 bases in frame from base 1. Sequencing used CD8+ T cells sorted from blood (inferred from file names), obtained from a patient given nivolumab and ipilimumab in sequence. This clonotype was sampled from a human donor with melanoma. The V gene is TRBV9 and the J gene is TRBJ1-1; 8 bases in the junction line up with TRBD1. The nucleotide sequence reads as follows: TGTGCCAGCAGCGTAGCCAGGGGGCTGAACATGAACACTGAAGCTTTCTTT. This translates into CASSVARGLNMNTEAFF.